This note documents a single TCR beta chain sequence. This clonotype was seen at least ten times. Its antigen is not yet known. Base-call qualities are not available, and no considerably larger clone is one nucleotide away. V gives up 2 bases and J gives up 6 bases, and the segment between their germline ends measures 16 bases. Based on the germline V gene, the CDR1 and CDR2 sequences are SGHRS and YFSETQ. The CDR3 runs 15 amino acids, cysteine and phenylalanine included. Only CDR3 DNA remains: 45 bases, in frame from the first base. These data belong to a study of chronic HIV infection and antiretroviral therapy (dated by TCRdb to between 2014 and 2017). Receptors were amplified or captured by 5' RACE. Instrument used: Illumina MiSeq. Using fastp trimming at Q25 and MiXCR clonotype assembly, TCRdb reanalyzed the public sequencing data and kept in-frame beta chains. Rows are unified per CDR3 protein, each entry keeping the most common DNA and genes. Present in this sample are approximately 40,000 distinct CDR3 sequences, 8.2% of which were seen just once. Together, the top ten hold 2.9% of the sample.

The chain employs TRBV5-1 and TRBJ2-3, and possibly TRBD1, on 5 matching bases. This clonotype was sampled from an adult who had HIV and had not received antiretroviral therapy, or was an uninfected healthy control (not recorded which). Sequencing was done on a sample of peripheral blood. The DNA is as follows: TGCGCCAGCAGCTTTCTGGGGCCACCATCGGATACGCAGTATTTT. Its protein reads: CASSFLGPPSDTQYF.